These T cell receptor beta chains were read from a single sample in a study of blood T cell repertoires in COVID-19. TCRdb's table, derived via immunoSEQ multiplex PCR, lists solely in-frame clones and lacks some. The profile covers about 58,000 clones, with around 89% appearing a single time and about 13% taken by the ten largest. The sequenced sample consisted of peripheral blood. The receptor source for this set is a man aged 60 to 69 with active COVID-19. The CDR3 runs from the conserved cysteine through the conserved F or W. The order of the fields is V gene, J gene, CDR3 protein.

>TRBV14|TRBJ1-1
CASSQVDRLSTEAFF
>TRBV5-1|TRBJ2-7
CASQRTAIGEQYF
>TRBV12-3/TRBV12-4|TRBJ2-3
CASSLGPARQYF
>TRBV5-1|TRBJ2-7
CASSRDGPVSPGSYEQYF
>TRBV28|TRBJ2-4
CASSLQVAKNIQYF
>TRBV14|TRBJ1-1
CASSQRPGYTEAFF
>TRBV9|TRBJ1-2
CASSVQAGDGYGYTF
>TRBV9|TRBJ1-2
CASSVNSDRPLYGYTF
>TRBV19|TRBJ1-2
CASTLTTGGSYGYTF
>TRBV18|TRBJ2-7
CASLEQDRAPTIF
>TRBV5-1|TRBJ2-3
CASSTRWTDSTDTQYF
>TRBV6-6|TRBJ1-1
CASKRQGITEAFF
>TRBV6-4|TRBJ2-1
CASSLGQGNEQFF
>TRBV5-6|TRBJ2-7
CASSLGQGAREQYF
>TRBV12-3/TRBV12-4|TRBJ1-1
CASRDRGTEAFF
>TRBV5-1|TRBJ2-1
CASSYPGQGVNEQFF
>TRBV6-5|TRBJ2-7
CASSYGRTSQLYEQYF
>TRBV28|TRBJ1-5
CASSFSGEGNQPQHF
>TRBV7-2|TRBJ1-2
CASSPTGDRGYTF
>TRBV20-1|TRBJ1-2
CSARGGYGYTF
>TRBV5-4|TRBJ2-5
CASSLKTGMETQYF
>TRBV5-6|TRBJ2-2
CASSLTRKNTGELFF
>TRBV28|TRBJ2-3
CASRLAGGWTDTQYF
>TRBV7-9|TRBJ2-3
CASSRSGRGVHTDTQYF
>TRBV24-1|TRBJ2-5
CATSQPRGTSGVTKETQYF
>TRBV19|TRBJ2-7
CASSRGLFSYEQYF
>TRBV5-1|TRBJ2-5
CASSWGTVGETQYF
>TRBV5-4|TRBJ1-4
CASSLVGQGGEKLFF
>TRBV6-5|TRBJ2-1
CASSLSAGPGLEQFF
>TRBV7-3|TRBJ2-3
CASSSPGGDTQYF
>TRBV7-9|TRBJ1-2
CASSFRAYNYGYTF
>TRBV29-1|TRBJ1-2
CSVEGRTGGSYGYTF
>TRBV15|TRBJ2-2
CAAGKAGSTGELFF
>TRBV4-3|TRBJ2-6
CASSQSTSSAGANVLTF
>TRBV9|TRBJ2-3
CASSVGLAGGTDTQYF
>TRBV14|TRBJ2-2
CASSQTGTSQAGELFF
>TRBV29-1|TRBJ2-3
CSVEFGGFTDTQYF
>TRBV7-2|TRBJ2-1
CASSLETSGSYNEQFF
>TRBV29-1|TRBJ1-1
CSVVARLVRTEAFF
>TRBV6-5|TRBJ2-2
CASSYTGWNTGELFF